These 7 T cell receptor beta chains were all obtained from the same sample, sequenced in a study of T cells in narcolepsy. Libraries were prepared by immunoSEQ multiplex PCR; TCRdb keeps only in-frame clonotypes and omits some of them. The profile shows under 30,000 clones, around 78% of them singletons. Specimen: CD45RA- memory CD4+ T cells from PBMCs. The receptors derive from a human donor with narcolepsy.

The gene calls are TRBV6-1 and TRBJ2-5, with 9 positions matching TRBD1. The better agreement between TRBJ2-7 and the DNA end casts doubt on the J call. Germline V gives CDR1 MNHNS, CDR2 SASEGT. This CDR3 is 14 amino acids long. CDR3 residues: CATTRGTGSYEQYF. CDR3 DNA sequence: TGTGCCACCACAAGGGGGACAGGGTCCTACGAGCAGTACTTC.

This clone came up once. The chain carries TRBV15 and TRBJ2-7, with D perhaps being TRBD1 or TRBD2 (5 bases each). V gave up 1 base and J gave up 4 bases, with 11 bases separating them. This CDR3 region has 14 residues. The germline V gene encodes CDR1 LNHNV and CDR2 YYDKDF (reference sequence). The CDR3 coding sequence is TGTGCCACCAGCAGAGTTACGGGGCAATACGAGCAGTACTTC. Its protein product is CATSRVTGQYEQYF.

The V call is TRBV6-1, the J call TRBJ2-1; the match to TRBD1 covers 9 bases. The CDR3 has 15 residues. The J segment lost 8 bases and the V segment lost 4 bases, leaving 9 bases of the junction unmatched. Germline V lookup: CDR1 MNHNS, CDR2 SASEGT. The CDR3 coding sequence is TGTGCCAGCAGTGGGGACAGGGTCCTATTGGATGAGCAGTTCTTC. Its translation: CASSGDRVLLDEQFF.

This clone was seen once. The chain employs TRBV5-5 and TRBJ1-4, with unresolved D. V lost 2 bases and J lost 8, with 16 bases in between. The CDR3 is 15 amino acids. Per the germline V gene, CDR1 is SGHKS and CDR2 is YYEKEE (reference sequence). The CDR3 spells CASSFFSVGREKLFF. CDR3 coding DNA: TGTGCCAGCAGCTTTTTTTCGGTTGGTCGGGAAAAACTGTTTTTT. Full variable domain (remainder filled in from reference TRBV5-5 and TRBJ1-4): DAGVTQSPTHLIKTRGQQVTLRCSPISGHKSVSWYQQVLGQGPQFIFQYYEKEERGRGNFPDRFSARQFPNYSSELNVNALLLGDSALYLCASSFFSVGREKLFFGSGTQLSVL.

This rearrangement joins TRBV7-2 to TRBJ2-7, with TRBD1 as a possible D gene (6 bases). The CDR3 is 15 residues long. V was shortened by 5 bases and J by 0 bases, with 14 bases between the two germline ends. Germline-derived CDR1 and CDR2 are SGHTA and FQGNSA. The CDR3, as DNA: TGTGCCAGCAGCCCCAGGGGTCTTAGCTCCTACGAGCAGTACTTC. Amino acids: CASSPRGLSSYEQYF.

The V call is TRBV1, the J call TRBJ1-4; the table's D call TRBD1 went unverified against the DNA. TRBV1 is termed a pseudogene. This CDR3 has 16 amino acids. The CDR3 DNA reads as TGCACCAGCAGCCACCAGACAGGGGGAATTAATGAAAAACTGTTTTTT. This gives the protein CTSSHQTGGINEKLFF.

The rearrangement joins TRBV29-1 to TRBJ2-7; D gene unclear. Per the germline V gene, CDR1 is SQVTM and CDR2 is ANQGSEA. V was clipped by 4 bases and J by 6 bases, with 10 bases between them. The CDR3 covers 11 residues. The CDR3 loop is CSVVKGSEQYF. The CDR3 DNA reads as TGCAGCGTTGTGAAGGGCTCCGAGCAGTACTTC.